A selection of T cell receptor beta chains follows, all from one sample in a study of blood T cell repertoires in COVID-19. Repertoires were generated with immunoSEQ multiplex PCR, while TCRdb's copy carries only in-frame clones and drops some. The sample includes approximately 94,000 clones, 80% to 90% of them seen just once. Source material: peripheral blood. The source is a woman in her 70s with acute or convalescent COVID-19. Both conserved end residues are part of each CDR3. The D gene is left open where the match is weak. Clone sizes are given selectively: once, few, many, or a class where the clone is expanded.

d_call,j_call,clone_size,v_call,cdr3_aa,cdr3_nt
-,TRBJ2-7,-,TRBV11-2,CASSLDFAETYEQYF,TGTGCCAGCAGCTTAGATTTCGCCGAGACCTACGAGCAGTACTTC
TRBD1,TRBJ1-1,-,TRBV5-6,CASSDRVEAFF,TGTGCCAGCAGTGACAGGGTTGAAGCTTTCTTT
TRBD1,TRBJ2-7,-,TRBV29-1,CSATGPYEQYF,TGCAGCGCGACAGGGCCCTACGAGCAGTACTTC
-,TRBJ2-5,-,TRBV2,CASSDWPGLQETQYF,TGTGCCAGCAGTGACTGGCCAGGACTACAAGAGACCCAGTACTTC
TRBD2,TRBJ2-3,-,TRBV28,CASYGASGRFTDTQYF,TGTGCCAGCTACGGAGCTAGCGGGAGGTTCACAGATACGCAGTATTTT
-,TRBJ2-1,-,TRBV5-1,CASSRLSHEQFF,TGCGCCAGCAGCAGACTGAGCCACGAGCAGTTCTTC
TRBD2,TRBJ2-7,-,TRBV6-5,CASRSGGAEQYF,TGTGCCAGCAGGAGCGGGGGCGCAGAGCAGTACTTC
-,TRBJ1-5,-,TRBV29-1,CSVGAGAGQPQHF,TGCAGCGTTGGGGCGGGGGCAGGTCAGCCCCAGCATTTT
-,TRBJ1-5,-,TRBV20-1,CSASSGGTNNQPQHF,TGCAGTGCTAGTAGCGGCGGGACCAACAATCAGCCCCAGCATTTT
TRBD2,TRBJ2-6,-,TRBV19,CASSFSGRVAGANVLTF,TGTGCCAGTTCTTTTAGCGGGAGGGTGGCTGGGGCCAACGTCCTGACTTTC
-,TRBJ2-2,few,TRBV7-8,CASSLGIGRNTGELFF,TGTGCCAGCAGCTTAGGTATCGGGAGGAACACCGGGGAGCTGTTTTTT
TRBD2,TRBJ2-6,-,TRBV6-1,CASSDPGTTSSGANVLTF,TGTGCCAGCAGTGACCCGGGGACTACAAGCTCTGGGGCCAACGTCCTGACTTTC
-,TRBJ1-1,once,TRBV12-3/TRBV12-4,CASSLGQNTEAFF,TGTGCCAGCAGTTTGGGACAGAACACTGAAGCTTTCTTT
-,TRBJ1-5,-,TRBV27,CASSLVGSYSNQPQHF,TGTGCCAGCAGTTTAGTTGGCAGTTATAGCAATCAGCCCCAGCATTTT
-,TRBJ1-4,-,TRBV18,CASSPEVWDEKLFF,TGTGCCAGCTCACCTGAGGTGTGGGATGAAAAACTGTTTTTT
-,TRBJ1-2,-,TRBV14,CASSQGGGWRPGYTF,TGTGCCAGCAGCCAAGGAGGTGGTTGGCGGCCGGGCTACACCTTC
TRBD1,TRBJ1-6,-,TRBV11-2,CASSWGQGSPLHF,TGTGCCAGCAGCTGGGGACAGGGTTCACCCCTCCACTTT
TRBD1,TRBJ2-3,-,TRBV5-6,CASSLWLQGVLPDTQYF,TGTGCCAGCAGCTTGTGGTTACAGGGGGTTCTGCCAGATACGCAGTATTTT
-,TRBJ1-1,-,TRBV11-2,CASSTRASGNTEAFF,TGTGCCAGCAGCACCAGGGCCTCAGGGAACACTGAAGCTTTCTTT
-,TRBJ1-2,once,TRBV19,CATFWGLGYTF,TGTGCCACTTTTTGGGGGCTGGGCTACACCTTC
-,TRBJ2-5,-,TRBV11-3,CASSLLGGSRETQYF,TGTGCCAGCAGCCTACTCGGTGGCTCCAGGGAGACCCAGTACTTC
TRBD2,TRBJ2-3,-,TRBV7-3,CASSLGGRTDTQYF,TGTGCCAGCAGCTTGGGGGGGAGAACAGATACGCAGTATTTT
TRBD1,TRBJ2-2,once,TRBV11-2,CASSLRQGLGELFF,TGTGCCAGCAGCTTGAGACAGGGGCTCGGGGAGCTGTTTTTT
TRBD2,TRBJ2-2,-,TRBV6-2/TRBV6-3,CASSPIAGGLTGELFF,TGTGCCAGCAGTCCAATAGCGGGGGGGCTTACCGGGGAGCTGTTTTTT
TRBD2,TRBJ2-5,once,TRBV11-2,CASSLATSGVETQYF,TGTGCCAGCAGCTTAGCGACTAGCGGGGTAGAGACCCAGTACTTC
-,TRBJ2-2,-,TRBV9,CASSVGGQSGELFF,TGTGCCAGCAGCGTAGGCGGACAGTCCGGGGAGCTGTTTTTT
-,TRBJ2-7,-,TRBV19,CASKAGGAYEQYF,TGTGCCAGTAAAGCTGGCGGCGCCTACGAGCAGTACTTC
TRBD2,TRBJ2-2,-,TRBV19,CASSIGGRATGELFF,TGTGCCAGTAGTATTGGCGGGAGGGCCACCGGGGAGCTGTTTTTT
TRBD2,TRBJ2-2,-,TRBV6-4,CASTRTSGGSDTGELFF,TGTGCCAGCACTAGGACTAGCGGGGGTTCCGACACCGGGGAGCTGTTTTTT
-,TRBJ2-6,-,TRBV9,CASSAQGAGAGANVLTF,TGTGCCAGCAGCGCTCAGGGGGCGGGGGCCGGGGCCAACGTCCTGACTTTC
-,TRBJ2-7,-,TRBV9,CASSVETGSYEQYF,TGTGCCAGCAGCGTAGAAACTGGCTCCTACGAGCAGTACTTC
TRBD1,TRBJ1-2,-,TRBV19,CASSMVGQGRTNYGYTF,TGTGCCAGTAGTATGGTGGGACAGGGGCGGACCAACTATGGCTACACCTTC
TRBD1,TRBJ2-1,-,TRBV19,CASSAGQGGHEQFF,TGTGCCAGTAGTGCCGGACAGGGAGGCCATGAGCAGTTCTTC
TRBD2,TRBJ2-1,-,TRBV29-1,CSGLAGGDEQFF,TGCAGCGGACTAGCGGGAGGGGATGAGCAGTTCTTC
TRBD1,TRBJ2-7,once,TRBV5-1,CASSFVDRVYEQYF,TGCGCCAGCAGCTTTGTGGACAGGGTCTACGAGCAGTACTTC
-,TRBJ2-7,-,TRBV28,CASSTFRQLSSYEQYF,TGTGCCAGCAGTACGTTCCGACAGCTAAGCTCCTACGAGCAGTACTTC
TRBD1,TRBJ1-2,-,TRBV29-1,CSVGGTGGVVRYTF,TGCAGCGTCGGAGGGACAGGGGGGGTGGTTCGGTACACCTTC
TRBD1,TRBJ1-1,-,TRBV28,CASSLPTGWEAFF,TGTGCCAGCAGTTTACCGACAGGGTGGGAAGCTTTCTTT
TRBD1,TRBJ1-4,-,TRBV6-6,CASSLMGQGRSNEKLFF,TGTGCCAGCAGTCTTATGGGACAGGGAAGAAGTAATGAAAAACTGTTTTTT
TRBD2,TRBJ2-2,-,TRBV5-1,CASSLTGTSGSSTGELFF,TGCGCCAGCAGCTTGACCGGGACTAGCGGGAGTTCCACCGGGGAGCTGTTTTTT
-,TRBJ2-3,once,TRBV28,CASSQERGTDTQYF,TGTGCCAGCAGTCAGGAGAGGGGCACAGATACGCAGTATTTT
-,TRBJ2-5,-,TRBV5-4,CASSSGVGLYF,TGTGCCAGCAGCTCGGGGGTCGGACTGTACTTC
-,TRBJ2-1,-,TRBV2,CASRRGEVYEQFF,TGTGCCAGCAGGCGGGGTGAGGTCTATGAGCAGTTCTTC
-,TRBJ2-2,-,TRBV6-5,CASMVEVTNTGELFF,TGTGCCAGCATGGTAGAGGTAACGAACACCGGGGAGCTGTTTTTT
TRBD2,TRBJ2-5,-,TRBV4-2,CASSQDFLAGETQYF,TGTGCCAGCAGCCAAGATTTTCTAGCGGGAGAGACCCAGTACTTC
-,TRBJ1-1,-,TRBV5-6,CASSPGPRVTEAFF,TGTGCCAGCAGCCCGGGCCCGCGGGTCACTGAAGCTTTCTTT
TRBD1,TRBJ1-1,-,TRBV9,CASSVGGGAAEAFF,TGTGCCAGCAGCGTAGGAGGGGGCGCCGCTGAAGCTTTCTTT
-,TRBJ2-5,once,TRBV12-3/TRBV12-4,CASSLGQRTQYF,TGTGCCAGCAGTTTAGGACAGCGGACCCAGTACTTC
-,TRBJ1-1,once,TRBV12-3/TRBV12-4,CASSPTGNTEAFF,TGTGCCAGCAGTCCGACAGGGAACACTGAAGCTTTCTTT
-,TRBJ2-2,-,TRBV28,CATWTRSRVGELFF,TGTGCCACCTGGACCAGGAGCAGGGTCGGGGAGCTGTTTTTT
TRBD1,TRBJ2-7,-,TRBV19,CASSIGTGTFYEQYF,TGTGCCAGTAGTATCGGGACAGGGACGTTCTACGAGCAGTACTTC
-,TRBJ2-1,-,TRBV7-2,CASSLQAENYNEQFF,TGTGCCAGCAGCTTACAAGCGGAGAACTACAATGAGCAGTTCTTC
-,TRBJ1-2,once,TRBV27,CASSLSRTGILGYTF,TGTGCCAGCAGTTTATCCCGGACTGGGATCCTCGGCTACACCTTC
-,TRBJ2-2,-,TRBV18,CASSPPTGLAGELFF,TGTGCCAGCTCACCACCAACCGGGTTGGCCGGGGAGCTGTTTTTT
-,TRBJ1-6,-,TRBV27,CASSRLEARSPLHF,TGTGCCAGCAGTCGGCTCGAGGCACGGTCACCCCTCCACTTT
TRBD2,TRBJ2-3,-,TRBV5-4,CASSLFGAGDTDTQYF,TGTGCCAGCAGCTTGTTCGGTGCGGGGGACACAGATACGCAGTATTTT
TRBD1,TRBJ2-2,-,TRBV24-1,CATSDLTGASNTGELFF,TGTGCCACCAGTGATTTGACAGGGGCCTCGAACACCGGGGAGCTGTTTTTT
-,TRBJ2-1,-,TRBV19,CASSLGPYSYNEQFF,TGTGCCAGTAGTCTGGGGCCATACTCCTACAATGAGCAGTTCTTC
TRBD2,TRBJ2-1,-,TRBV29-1,CSVDAAGGMQFF,TGCAGCGTTGATGCGGCGGGAGGGATGCAGTTCTTC